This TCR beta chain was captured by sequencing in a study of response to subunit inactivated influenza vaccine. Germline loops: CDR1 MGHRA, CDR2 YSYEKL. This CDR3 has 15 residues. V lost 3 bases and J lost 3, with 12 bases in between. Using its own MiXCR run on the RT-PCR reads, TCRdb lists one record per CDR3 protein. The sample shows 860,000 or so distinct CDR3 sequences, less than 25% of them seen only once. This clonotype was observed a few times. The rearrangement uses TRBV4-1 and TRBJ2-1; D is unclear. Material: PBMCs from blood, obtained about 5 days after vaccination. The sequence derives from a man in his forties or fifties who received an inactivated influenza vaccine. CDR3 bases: TGCGCCAGCAGCCAGCTCGTGGGGATCTACAATGAGCAGTTCTTC. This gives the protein CASSQLVGIYNEQFF.